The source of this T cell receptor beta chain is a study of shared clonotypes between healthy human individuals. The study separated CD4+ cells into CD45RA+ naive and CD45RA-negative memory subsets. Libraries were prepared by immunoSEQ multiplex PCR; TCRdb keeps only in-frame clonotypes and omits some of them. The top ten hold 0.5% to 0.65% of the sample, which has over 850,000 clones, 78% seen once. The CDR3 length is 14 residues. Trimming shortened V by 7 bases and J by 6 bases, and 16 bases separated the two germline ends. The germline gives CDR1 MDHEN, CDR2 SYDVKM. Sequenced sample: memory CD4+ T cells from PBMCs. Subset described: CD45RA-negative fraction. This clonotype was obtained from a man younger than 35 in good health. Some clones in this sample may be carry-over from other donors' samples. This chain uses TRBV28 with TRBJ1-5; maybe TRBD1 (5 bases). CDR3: CASKLGLEGQPQHF. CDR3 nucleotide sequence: TGTGCCAGCAAGCTGGGGCTAGAGGGTCAGCCCCAGCATTTT.